This T cell receptor beta chain was profiled in a study of T cell responses to AZD1222 COVID-19 vaccine. Sequencing used immunoSEQ multiplex PCR; TCRdb keeps in-frame clones, though not all of them. This table has about 110,000 clones, more than 75% appearing once. CDR3 length equals 15 residues. CDR1 is LNHNV, CDR2 YYDKDF, per germline (reference sequence). V lost 3 bases and J 5 bases, leaving 13 bases between the germline ends. J is TRBJ1-4 and V is TRBV15; no firm D call. The starting material was peripheral blood, obtained 28 days after the second AZD1222 dose. The clonotype was recovered from an adult who received the AZD1222 COVID-19 vaccine. The CDR3: CATSRREWGNEKLFF. The DNA for the CDR3 is TGTGCCACCAGCAGGAGGGAGTGGGGAAATGAAAAACTGTTTTTT.